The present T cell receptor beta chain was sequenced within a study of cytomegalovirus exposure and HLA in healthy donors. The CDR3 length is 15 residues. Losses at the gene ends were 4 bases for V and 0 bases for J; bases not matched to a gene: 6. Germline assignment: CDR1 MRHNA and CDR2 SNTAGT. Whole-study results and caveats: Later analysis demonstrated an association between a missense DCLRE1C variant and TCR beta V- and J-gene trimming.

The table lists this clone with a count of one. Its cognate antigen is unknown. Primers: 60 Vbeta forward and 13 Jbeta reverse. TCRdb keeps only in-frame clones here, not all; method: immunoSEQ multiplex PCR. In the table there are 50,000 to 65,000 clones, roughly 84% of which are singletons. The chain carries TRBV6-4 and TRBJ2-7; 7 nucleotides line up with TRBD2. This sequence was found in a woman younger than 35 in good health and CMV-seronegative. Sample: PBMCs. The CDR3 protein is CASSVASGSSYEQYF. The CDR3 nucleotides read TGTGCCAGCAGTGTAGCTAGCGGTAGCTCCTACGAGCAGTACTTC.